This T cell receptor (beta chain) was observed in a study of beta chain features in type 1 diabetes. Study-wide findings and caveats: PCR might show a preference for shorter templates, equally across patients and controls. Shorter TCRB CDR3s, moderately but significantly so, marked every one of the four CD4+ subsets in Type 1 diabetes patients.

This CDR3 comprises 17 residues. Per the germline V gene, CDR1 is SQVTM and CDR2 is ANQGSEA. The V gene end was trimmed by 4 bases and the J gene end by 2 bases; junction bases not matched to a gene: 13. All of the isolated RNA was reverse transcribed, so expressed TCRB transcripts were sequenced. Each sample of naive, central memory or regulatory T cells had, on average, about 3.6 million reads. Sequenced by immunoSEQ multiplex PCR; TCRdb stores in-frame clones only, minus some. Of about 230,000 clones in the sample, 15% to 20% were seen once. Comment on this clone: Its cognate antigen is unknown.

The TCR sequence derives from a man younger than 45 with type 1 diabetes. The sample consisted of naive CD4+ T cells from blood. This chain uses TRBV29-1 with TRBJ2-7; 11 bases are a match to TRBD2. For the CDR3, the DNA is TGCAGCGTTGTAAAGGTGTTAGCGGGAGGGCCACCCTACGAGCAGTACTTC. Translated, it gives CSVVKVLAGGPPYEQYF.